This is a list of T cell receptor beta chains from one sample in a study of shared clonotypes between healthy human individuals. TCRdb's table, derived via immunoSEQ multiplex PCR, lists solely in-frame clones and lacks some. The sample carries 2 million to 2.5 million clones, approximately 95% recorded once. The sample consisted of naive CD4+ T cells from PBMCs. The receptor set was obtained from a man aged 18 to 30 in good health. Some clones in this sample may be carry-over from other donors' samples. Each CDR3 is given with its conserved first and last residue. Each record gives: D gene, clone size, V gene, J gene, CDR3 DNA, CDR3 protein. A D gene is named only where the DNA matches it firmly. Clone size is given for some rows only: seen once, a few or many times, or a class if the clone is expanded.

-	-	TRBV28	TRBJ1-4	TGTGCCAGCAGTCCCAGGGGTATTGAAAAACTGTTTTTT	CASSPRGIEKLFF
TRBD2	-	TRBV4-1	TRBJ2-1	TGCGCCAGCAGCCAAGTCGGGCAGGGCGGGAGTCTCAATGAGCAGTTCTTC	CASSQVGQGGSLNEQFF
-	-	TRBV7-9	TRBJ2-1	TGTGCCAGCAGCTGGGGGAGTGGGTCTCAGCAGTTCTTC	CASSWGSGSQQFF
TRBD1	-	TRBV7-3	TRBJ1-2	TGTGCCAGCAGGCCCGCCCCTGACAGGGGACGCTACACCTTC	CASRPAPDRGRYTF
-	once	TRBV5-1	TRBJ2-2	TGCGCCAGCAGCTTCACGACGGACAGATCAGCCGGGGAGCTGTTTTTT	CASSFTTDRSAGELFF
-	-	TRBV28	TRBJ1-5	TGTGCCAGCAGTTTTGAACGGGTTAGCAATCAGCCCCAGCATTTT	CASSFERVSNQPQHF
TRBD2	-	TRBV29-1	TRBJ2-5	TGCAGCGTTGACGTGGGGGGGGAGACCCAGTACTTC	CSVDVGGETQYF
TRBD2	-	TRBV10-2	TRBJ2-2	TGCGCCAGCAGTGAGGGACTAGCGGGAGGATCCGGGGAGCTGTTTTTT	CASSEGLAGGSGELFF
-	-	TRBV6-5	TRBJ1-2	TGTGCCAGCAGTTACTCGCGGGGGAACTATGGCTACACCTTC	CASSYSRGNYGYTF
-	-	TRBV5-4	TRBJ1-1	TGTGCCAGCAGCTTGGCCGGACGGGGCACTGAAGCTTTCTTT	CASSLAGRGTEAFF
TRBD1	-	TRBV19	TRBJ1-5	TGTGCCAGTAGTATGGGCCCGGGACAGGGGTACCATCAGCCCCAGCATTTT	CASSMGPGQGYHQPQHF
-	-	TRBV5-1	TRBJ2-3	TGCGCCAGCAGCCAACCAACAGATACGCAGTATTTT	CASSQPTDTQYF
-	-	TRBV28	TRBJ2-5	TGTGCCAGCAGTTTCAACGTTAGGGGGGGGACCCAGTACTTC	CASSFNVRGGTQYF
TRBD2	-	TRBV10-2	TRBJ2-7	TGCGCCAGCGGGAGCCCAGTCGGACTAGCGGGAGACTCTGCTTACTTCGAGCAGTACTTC	CASGSPVGLAGDSAYFEQYF
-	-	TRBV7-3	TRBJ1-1	TGTGCCAGCAGCTTAATGGGGGCCGAGAACACTGAAGCTTTCTTT	CASSLMGAENTEAFF
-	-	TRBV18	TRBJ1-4	TGTGCCAGCTCACTCGGACAGATTGCAACTAATGAAAAACTGTTTTTT	CASSLGQIATNEKLFF
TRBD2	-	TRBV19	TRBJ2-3	TGTGCCAGTAAGGCTAGCGGGAGGGCCCGTGCTAGCACAGATACGCAGTATTTT	CASKASGRARASTDTQYF
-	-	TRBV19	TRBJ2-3	TGTGCCAGTAGTATATCAAGTACCTTCACAGATACGCAGTATTTT	CASSISSTFTDTQYF
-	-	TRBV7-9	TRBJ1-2	TGTGCCAGCAGCTTAGAGGCAGCTTTCTATGGCTACACCTTC	CASSLEAAFYGYTF
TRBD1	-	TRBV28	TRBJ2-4	TGTGCCAGCAGTATTCAGTGGACAGGAAGACCTATAGCCAAAAACATTCAGTACTTC	CASSIQWTGRPIAKNIQYF